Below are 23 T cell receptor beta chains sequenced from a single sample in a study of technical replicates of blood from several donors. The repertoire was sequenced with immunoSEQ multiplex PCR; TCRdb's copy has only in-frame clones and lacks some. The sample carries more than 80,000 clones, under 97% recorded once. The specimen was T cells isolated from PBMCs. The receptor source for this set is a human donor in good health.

CDR3 nucleotide sequence: TGTGCCAGCAGTGATGACAGGGAGGCGTACGAGCAGTACTTC. Translation: CASSDDREAYEQYF. V usage is TRBV2 and J usage is TRBJ2-7; D possibly corresponds to TRBD1 (7 bases). V lost 3 bases, J lost 4 bases, and 13 bases lay in between. The CDR3 contains 14 residues. The germline V gene has CDR1 SNHLY and CDR2 FYNNEI.

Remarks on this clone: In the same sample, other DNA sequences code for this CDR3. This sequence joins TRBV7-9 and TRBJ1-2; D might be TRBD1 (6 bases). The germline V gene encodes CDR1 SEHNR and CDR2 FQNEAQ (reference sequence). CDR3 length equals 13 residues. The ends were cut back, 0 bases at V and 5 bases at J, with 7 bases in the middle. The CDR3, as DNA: TGTGCCAGCAGCTTAGCAGGGGGTTATGGCTACACCTTC. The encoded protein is CASSLAGGYGYTF. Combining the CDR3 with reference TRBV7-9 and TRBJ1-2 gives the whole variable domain DTGVSQNPRHKITKRGQNVTFRCDPISEHNRLYWYRQTLGQGPEFLTYFQNEAQLEKSRLLSDRFSAERPKGSFSTLEIQRTEQGDSAMYLCASSLAGGYGYTFGSGTRLTVV.

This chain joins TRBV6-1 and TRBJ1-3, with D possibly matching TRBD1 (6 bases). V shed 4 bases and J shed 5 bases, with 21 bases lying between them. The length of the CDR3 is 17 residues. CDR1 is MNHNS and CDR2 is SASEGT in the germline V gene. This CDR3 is CASSVSLLGGARNTIYF. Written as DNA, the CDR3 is TGTGCCAGCAGTGTTTCTCTGTTGGGGGGGGCGCGAAACACCATATATTTT.

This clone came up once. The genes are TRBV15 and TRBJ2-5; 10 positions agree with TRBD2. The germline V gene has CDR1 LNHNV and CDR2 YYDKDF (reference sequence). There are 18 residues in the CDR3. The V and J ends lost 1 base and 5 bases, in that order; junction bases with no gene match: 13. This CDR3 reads CATSRGAGLAGGRETQYF. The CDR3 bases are TGTGCCACCAGCAGAGGGGCGGGATTAGCGGGGGGTAGGGAGACCCAGTACTTC.

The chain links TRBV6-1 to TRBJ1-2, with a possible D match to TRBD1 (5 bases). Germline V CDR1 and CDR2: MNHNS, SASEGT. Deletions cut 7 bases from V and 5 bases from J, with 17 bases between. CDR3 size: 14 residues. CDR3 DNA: TGTGCCAGCAAGTTTCAGGGCCAAGGGTATGGCTACACCTTC. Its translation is CASKFQGQGYGYTF.

CDR3 loop: CASGQGVDTQYF. The CDR3 nucleotides read TGCGCCAGCGGTCAGGGGGTAGATACGCAGTATTTT. The gene calls are TRBV4-1 and TRBJ2-3; TRBD1 matches at 7 bases. Unmatched junction bases numbered 4, after V lost 8 bases and J lost 5 bases. Germline V gene lookup returns CDR1 MGHRA and CDR2 YSYEKL. The CDR3 consists of 12 residues.

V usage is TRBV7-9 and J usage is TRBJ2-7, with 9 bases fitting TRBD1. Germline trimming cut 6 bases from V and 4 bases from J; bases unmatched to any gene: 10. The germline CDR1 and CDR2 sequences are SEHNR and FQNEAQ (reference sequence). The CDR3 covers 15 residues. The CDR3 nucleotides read TGTGCCAGCAGACATGGACAGGGGACTGTTTACGAGCAGTACTTC. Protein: CASRHGQGTVYEQYF.

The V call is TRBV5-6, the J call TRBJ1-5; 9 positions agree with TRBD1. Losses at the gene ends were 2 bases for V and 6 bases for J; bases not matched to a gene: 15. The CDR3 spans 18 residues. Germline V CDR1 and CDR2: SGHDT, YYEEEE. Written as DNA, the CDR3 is TGTGCCAGCAGCTTTGGGGGGACAGGGATAACGGCGGGTCAGCCCCAGCATTTT. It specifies CASSFGGTGITAGQPQHF. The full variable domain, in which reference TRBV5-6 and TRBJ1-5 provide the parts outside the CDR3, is DAGVTQSPTHLIKTRGQQVTLRCSPKSGHDTVSWYQQALGQGPQFIFQYYEEEERQRGNFPDRFSGHQFPNYSSELNVNALLLGDSALYLCASSFGGTGITAGQPQHFGDGTRLSIL.

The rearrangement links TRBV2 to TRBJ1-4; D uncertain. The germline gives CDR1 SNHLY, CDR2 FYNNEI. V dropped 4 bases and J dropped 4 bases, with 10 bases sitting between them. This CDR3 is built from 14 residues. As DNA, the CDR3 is TGTGCCAGCAGTGGTAATTTAGTTAATGAAAAACTGTTTTTT. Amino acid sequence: CASSGNLVNEKLFF.

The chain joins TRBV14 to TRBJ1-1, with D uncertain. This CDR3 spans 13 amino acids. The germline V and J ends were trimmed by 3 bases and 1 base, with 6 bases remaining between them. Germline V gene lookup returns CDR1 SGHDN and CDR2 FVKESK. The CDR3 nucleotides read TGTGCCAGCAGCCAGTTACAGAACACTGAAGCTTTCTTT. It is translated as CASSQLQNTEAFF.

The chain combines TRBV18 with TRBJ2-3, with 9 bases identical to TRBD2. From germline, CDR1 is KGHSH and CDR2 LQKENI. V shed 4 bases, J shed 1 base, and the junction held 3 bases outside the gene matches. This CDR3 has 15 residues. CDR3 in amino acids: CASSLASGGTDTQYF. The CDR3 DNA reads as TGTGCCAGCTCACTAGCTAGCGGGGGCACAGATACGCAGTATTTT.

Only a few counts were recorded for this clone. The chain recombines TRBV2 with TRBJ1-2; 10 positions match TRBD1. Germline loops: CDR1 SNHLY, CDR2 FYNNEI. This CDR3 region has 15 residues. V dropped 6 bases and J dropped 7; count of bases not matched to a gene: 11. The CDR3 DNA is TGTGCCAGCAGAGGACAGGGGGTAATGAGAAGTGGCTACACCTTC. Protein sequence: CASRGQGVMRSGYTF.

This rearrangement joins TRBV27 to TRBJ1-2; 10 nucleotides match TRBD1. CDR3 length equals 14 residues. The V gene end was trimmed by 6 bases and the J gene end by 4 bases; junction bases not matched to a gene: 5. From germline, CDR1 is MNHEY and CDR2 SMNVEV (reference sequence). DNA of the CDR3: TGTGCCAGCAGACAGGACAGGGGGGCCTATGGCTACACCTTC. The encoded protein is CASRQDRGAYGYTF.

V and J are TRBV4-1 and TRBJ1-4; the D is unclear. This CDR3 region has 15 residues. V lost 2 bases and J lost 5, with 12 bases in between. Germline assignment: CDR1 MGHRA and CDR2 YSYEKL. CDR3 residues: CASSQPADTNEKLFF. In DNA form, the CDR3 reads TGCGCCAGCAGCCAACCTGCCGACACAAATGAAAAACTGTTTTTT.

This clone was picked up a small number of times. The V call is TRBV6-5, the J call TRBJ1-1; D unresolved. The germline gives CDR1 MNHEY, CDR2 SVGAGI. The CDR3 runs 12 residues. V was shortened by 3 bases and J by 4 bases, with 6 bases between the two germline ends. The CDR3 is CASSYGSTEAFF. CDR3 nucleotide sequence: TGTGCCAGCAGTTATGGCAGCACTGAAGCTTTCTTT.

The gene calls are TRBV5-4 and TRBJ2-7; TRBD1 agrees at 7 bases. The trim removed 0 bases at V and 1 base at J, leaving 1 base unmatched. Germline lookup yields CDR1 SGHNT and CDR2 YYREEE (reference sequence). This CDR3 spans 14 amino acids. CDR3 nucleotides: TGTGCCAGCAGCTTGGCGGACAGGTCCTACGAGCAGTACTTC. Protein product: CASSLADRSYEQYF.

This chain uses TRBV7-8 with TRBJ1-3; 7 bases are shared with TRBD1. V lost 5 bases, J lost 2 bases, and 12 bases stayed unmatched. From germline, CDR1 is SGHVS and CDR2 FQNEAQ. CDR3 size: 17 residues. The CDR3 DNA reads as TGTGCCAGCAGCCCAAGTGGCAGGGGGATAGCTGGAAACACCATATATTTT. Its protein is CASSPSGRGIAGNTIYF.

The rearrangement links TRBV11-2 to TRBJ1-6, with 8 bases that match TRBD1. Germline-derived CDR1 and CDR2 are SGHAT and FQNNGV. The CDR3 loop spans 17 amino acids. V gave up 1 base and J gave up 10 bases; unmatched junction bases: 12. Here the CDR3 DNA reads TGTGCCAGCAGCTTAGTTTTACAGGGGGGACCCGGGTCACCCCTCCACTTT. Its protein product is CASSLVLQGGPGSPLHF.

The CDR3 DNA sequence: TGTGCCAGCAGCTTAGTAGTTACTAGCGGGGGGGCAGGTGAGCAGTTCTTC. Residues: CASSLVVTSGGAGEQFF. The chain employs TRBV7-9 and TRBJ2-1; 13 bases are a match to TRBD2. CDR1 SEHNR and CDR2 FQNEAQ come from the germline V gene (reference sequence). The CDR3 is made up of 17 amino acids. V shed 1 base and J 9 bases; nucleotides not matched to a gene: 9.

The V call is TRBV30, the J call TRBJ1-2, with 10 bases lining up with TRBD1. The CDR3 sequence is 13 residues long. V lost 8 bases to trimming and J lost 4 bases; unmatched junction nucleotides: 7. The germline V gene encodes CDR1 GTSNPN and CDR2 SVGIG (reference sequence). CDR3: CAQTRTGGYGYTF. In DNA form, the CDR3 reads TGTGCCCAGACTCGGACAGGGGGCTATGGCTACACCTTC.

The CDR3 nucleotides are TGCGCCAGCAGCACCAACCGGGACAGCTATGGCTACACCTTC. Translation gives CASSTNRDSYGYTF. The rearrangement joins TRBV5-1 to TRBJ1-2, with 7 bases identical to TRBD1. Trimming removed 4 bases from V and 4 bases from J; junction bases left unmatched: 7. CDR1 and CDR2 (germline): SGHRS, YFSETQ. The CDR3 contains 14 residues.

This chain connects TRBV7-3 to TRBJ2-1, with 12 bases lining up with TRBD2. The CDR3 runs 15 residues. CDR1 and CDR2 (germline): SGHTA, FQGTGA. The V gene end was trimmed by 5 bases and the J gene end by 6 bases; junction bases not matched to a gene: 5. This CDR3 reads CASSPLAGGANEQFF. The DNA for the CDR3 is TGTGCCAGCAGCCCGCTAGCGGGGGGGGCCAATGAGCAGTTCTTC.

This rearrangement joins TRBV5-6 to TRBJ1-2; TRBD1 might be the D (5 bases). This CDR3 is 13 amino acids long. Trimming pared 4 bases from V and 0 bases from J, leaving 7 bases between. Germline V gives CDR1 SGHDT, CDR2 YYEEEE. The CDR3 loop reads CASSGGSNYGYTF. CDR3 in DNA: TGTGCCAGCAGCGGGGGGTCTAACTATGGCTACACCTTC.